Listed below are T cell receptor beta chains from one sample, sequenced in a study of blood T cell repertoires in COVID-19. Method: immunoSEQ multiplex PCR; TCRdb's copy keeps in-frame clones and lacks some. The data show 45,000 to 60,000 clones, roughly 86% seen once. The sample comprised peripheral blood. Source of these receptors: a man between 65 and 79 years old with active COVID-19. The CDR3 runs from the conserved cysteine through the conserved F or W. The D gene is left open where the match is weak. The size field is filled for only some rows; it gives once, few, many or a size class.

clone_size: few; cdr3_length: 15; v_call: TRBV7-3; d_call: TRBD2; j_call: TRBJ2-7; cdr3_nt: TGTGCCAGCAGCCCCGGGGAGGGCTACTCCTACGAGCAGTACTTC; cdr3_aa: CASSPGEGYSYEQYF
clone_size: few; cdr3_length: 13; v_call: TRBV12-3/TRBV12-4; d_call: NA; j_call: TRBJ1-3; cdr3_nt: TGTGCCAGCAGTTTTTTCACTGGAAACACCATATATTTT; cdr3_aa: CASSFFTGNTIYF
clone_size: once; cdr3_length: 16; v_call: TRBV9; d_call: NA; j_call: TRBJ1-4; cdr3_nt: TGTGCCAGCTCCCCTGGCGGGGGCCCGACTAATGAAAAACTGTTTTTT; cdr3_aa: CASSPGGGPTNEKLFF
clone_size: NA; cdr3_length: 13; v_call: TRBV24-1; d_call: NA; j_call: TRBJ2-3; cdr3_nt: TGTGCCACCAGTGATTTGGCAGGAGATACGCAGTATTTT; cdr3_aa: CATSDLAGDTQYF
clone_size: once; cdr3_length: 16; v_call: TRBV15; d_call: TRBD2; j_call: TRBJ2-5; cdr3_nt: TGTGCCACCAGCAGGCCCGGGGGGAACTTGCAAGAGACCCAGTACTTC; cdr3_aa: CATSRPGGNLQETQYF
clone_size: NA; cdr3_length: 14; v_call: TRBV5-1; d_call: NA; j_call: TRBJ2-5; cdr3_nt: TGCGCCAGCAGCTTGGGGCAGCCAGAGGGGACCCAGTACTTC; cdr3_aa: CASSLGQPEGTQYF
clone_size: NA; cdr3_length: 15; v_call: TRBV7-2; d_call: TRBD1; j_call: TRBJ2-5; cdr3_nt: TGTGCCAGCAGCCCGGACAGGGGGAACTCAGAGACCCAGTACTTC; cdr3_aa: CASSPDRGNSETQYF
clone_size: NA; cdr3_length: 14; v_call: TRBV5-8; d_call: NA; j_call: TRBJ1-2; cdr3_nt: TGTGCCAGCAGCTTGGGGGCTGGGAACTATGGCTACACCTTC; cdr3_aa: CASSLGAGNYGYTF
clone_size: once; cdr3_length: 15; v_call: TRBV19; d_call: NA; j_call: TRBJ1-1; cdr3_nt: TGTGCCAGTAGTATCGGGAAGGGAAGGAGCACTGAAGCTTTCTTT; cdr3_aa: CASSIGKGRSTEAFF
clone_size: once; cdr3_length: 14; v_call: TRBV7-2; d_call: TRBD1; j_call: TRBJ1-2; cdr3_nt: TGTGCCAGCAGCTCTACAGGGGAGGACTATGGCTACACCTTC; cdr3_aa: CASSSTGEDYGYTF
clone_size: NA; cdr3_length: 12; v_call: TRBV5-1; d_call: NA; j_call: TRBJ2-7; cdr3_nt: TGCGCCAGCAGCGGCGGGAACAACGAGCAGTACTTC; cdr3_aa: CASSGGNNEQYF
clone_size: NA; cdr3_length: 14; v_call: TRBV5-4; d_call: NA; j_call: TRBJ2-7; cdr3_nt: TGTGCCAGCAGCTTGGGTGGGAGTGATTACGAGCAGTACTTC; cdr3_aa: CASSLGGSDYEQYF
clone_size: once; cdr3_length: 12; v_call: TRBV12-3/TRBV12-4; d_call: NA; j_call: TRBJ2-1; cdr3_nt: TGTGCCCCTCCCGGGTCCTCCCCCCGGCTGTTCTTC; cdr3_aa: CAPPGSSPRLFF
clone_size: NA; cdr3_length: 13; v_call: TRBV5-1; d_call: TRBD1; j_call: TRBJ1-2; cdr3_nt: TGCGCCAGCAGCCAGGGGGAGGACTATGGCTACACCTTC; cdr3_aa: CASSQGEDYGYTF